Detailed here is one T cell receptor (beta chain). The antigen is unknown. PCR primers comprised 60 Vbeta and 13 Jbeta primers. Sequenced by immunoSEQ multiplex PCR; TCRdb stores in-frame clones only, minus some. The table shows 95,000 to 100,000 clones, with approximately 72% occurring only once. Germline trimming cut 3 bases from V and 2 bases from J; bases unmatched to any gene: 2. Germline V CDR1 and CDR2: MDHEN, SYDVKM. The CDR3 is 14 residues long. The sample comes from a study of cytomegalovirus exposure and HLA in healthy donors. Overall study results and limits: Apparent HLA restriction characterized most CMV-associated TCR beta chains in a later analysis. In a later analysis, donors in an Asian-associated ancestry cluster reportedly had fewer N-insertions in productive TCRs than the cohort mean. CMV serostatus was the sole immune exposure information available.

The sequence was obtained from a woman aged 40 to 50 in good health and CMV-seronegative. The gene calls are TRBV28 and TRBJ2-7; 9 nucleotides match TRBD1. Sequenced sample: PBMCs. CDR3 nucleotides: TGTGCCAGCAGTTTGGGACAGGGTGCCTACGAGCAGTACTTC. This gives the protein CASSLGQGAYEQYF.